The 29 T cell receptor beta chains in this list originate from one sample, sequenced in a study of blood T cell repertoires in COVID-19. Assay: immunoSEQ multiplex PCR; the TCRdb copy retains only in-frame clones and omits some. The sample yields 200,000 or so clones, over 75% seen once. Specimen: peripheral blood. These receptors came from a man aged 50-60 years with acute or convalescent COVID-19.

The V call is TRBV30, the J call TRBJ1-5; 7 bases align to TRBD1. The CDR3 covers 14 residues. Germline lookup yields CDR1 GTSNPN and CDR2 SVGIG (reference sequence). Trimming at V came to 2 bases and at J to 2 bases, leaving 3 bases not matched to a gene. CDR3 protein: CAWSTGAGNQPQHF. Here the CDR3 DNA reads TGTGCCTGGAGTACAGGGGCGGGCAATCAGCCCCAGCATTTT.

J is TRBJ1-2 and V is TRBV20-1, with 9 bases lining up with TRBD1. The ends lost 3 bases at V and 4 bases at J; junction bases unmatched: 15. The germline V gene encodes CDR1 DFQATT and CDR2 SNEGSKA (reference sequence). This CDR3 has 17 amino acids. In nucleotides, the CDR3 is TGCAGTGCTAGTGCTGCGACCCGGACAGGGGATACCTATGGCTACACCTTC. Translation: CSASAATRTGDTYGYTF.

This sequence joins TRBV18 and TRBJ2-7, with TRBD1 matching 8 bases. The junction had 6 bases not matched to a gene; V was cut back by 3 bases and J by 5 bases. The CDR3 is made up of 14 amino acids. Germline CDR1 reads KGHSH; CDR2 reads LQKENI. CDR3 nucleotides: TGTGCCAGCTCACCGCTCAGGGGGCAGAACGAGCAGTACTTC. Translated: CASSPLRGQNEQYF. Full variable domain (outside the CDR3, taken from reference TRBV18 and TRBJ2-7): NAGVMQNPRHLVRRRGQEARLRCSPMKGHSHVYWYRQLPEEGLKFMVYLQKENIIDESGMPKERFSAEFPKEGPSILRIQQVVRGDSAAYFCASSPLRGQNEQYFGPGTRLTVT.

This chain joins TRBV29-1 and TRBJ2-3; a possible D gene is TRBD2 (6 bases). V lost 4 bases and J 5 bases, leaving 19 bases between the germline ends. The length of the CDR3 is 15 residues. In germline, CDR1 is SQVTM, CDR2 ANQGSEA. Written as DNA, the CDR3 is TGCAGCGTTGGGAAGGACTATGAACAAGAAGATACGCAGTATTTT. It codes for CSVGKDYEQEDTQYF.

The J gene is TRBJ1-2, the V gene TRBV2, with 9 positions matching TRBD1. This CDR3 has 14 residues. The V gene's germline CDR1 is SNHLY and CDR2 FYNNEI. The J segment lost 6 bases and the V segment lost 6 bases, leaving 8 bases of the junction unmatched. The CDR3 loop reads CASSRQGGENGYTF. The CDR3 DNA sequence: TGTGCCAGCAGCAGACAGGGGGGAGAAAATGGCTACACCTTC.

Ten or more counts support this clone. The rearrangement uses TRBV25-1 and TRBJ1-1; tentatively, D is TRBD1 (6 bases). V was cut by 5 bases and J by 0 bases, with 13 bases left in between. Per the germline V gene, CDR1 is MGHDK and CDR2 is SYGVNS. This CDR3 region has 15 residues. The chain's CDR3 is CASSFRTAMNTEAFF. In DNA, the CDR3 is TGTGCCAGCAGTTTCCGGACAGCGATGAACACTGAAGCTTTCTTT.

CDR3 region: CASSTQGGTEAFF. The CDR3 region has the DNA TGCGCCAGCAGCACACAGGGGGGCACTGAAGCTTTCTTT. The chain joins TRBV5-1 to TRBJ1-1, with 8 bases fitting TRBD1. This CDR3 has 13 residues. V trimming: 4 bases; J trimming: 4 bases; junction bases outside the gene matches: 3. CDR1 and CDR2 from the germline V gene are SGHRS and YFSETQ. The entire variable domain, with the rest obtained from reference TRBV5-1 and TRBJ1-1, is as follows: KAGVTQTPRYLIKTRGQQVTLSCSPISGHRSVSWYQQTPGQGLQFLFEYFSETQRNKGNFPGRFSGRQFSNSRSEMNVSTLELGDSALYLCASSTQGGTEAFFGQGTRLTVV.

The V call is TRBV7-2, the J call TRBJ2-7; D not certain. The germline V and J ends were trimmed by 1 base and 5 bases, with 12 bases remaining between them. The length of the CDR3 is 14 residues. Germline V gives CDR1 SGHTA, CDR2 FQGNSA. CDR3 residues: CASSLEWAWDEQYF. CDR3 sequence (DNA): TGTGCCAGCAGCTTAGAGTGGGCATGGGACGAGCAGTACTTC. The variable domain in full, with the rest retrieved from reference TRBV7-2 and TRBJ2-7, is GAGVSQSPSNKVTEKGKDVELRCDPISGHTALYWYRQSLGQGLEFLIYFQGNSAPDKSGLPSDRFSAERTGGSVSTLTIQRTQQEDSAVYLCASSLEWAWDEQYFGPGTRLTVT.

The chain employs TRBV5-1 and TRBJ2-1; the D gene is possibly TRBD2 (6 bases). Germline-derived CDR1 and CDR2 are SGHRS and YFSETQ. The V end was cut by 0 bases, the J end by 10 bases, with 14 bases between. The CDR3 covers 14 residues. CDR3 amino acids: CASSLVSGVREQFF. The CDR3 nucleotides are TGCGCCAGCAGCTTGGTATCGGGGGTAAGGGAGCAGTTCTTC.

This chain joins TRBV7-8 and TRBJ1-1; D remains ambiguous. Germline V gives CDR1 SGHVS, CDR2 FQNEAQ. V lost 2 bases and J 0 bases, leaving 13 bases between the germline ends. The CDR3 length is 16 residues. CDR3 nucleotide sequence: TGTGCCAGCAGCTTAAAGGCGGGGATTATGAACACTGAAGCTTTCTTT. Its protein is CASSLKAGIMNTEAFF. Together with reference TRBV7-8 and TRBJ1-1, the CDR3 gives the full variable domain: GAGVSQSPRYKVAKRGQDVALRCDPISGHVSLFWYQQALGQGPEFLTYFQNEAQLDKSGLPSDRFFAERPEGSVSTLKIQRTQQEDSAVYLCASSLKAGIMNTEAFFGQGTRLTVV.

This clone has only a few counts. V and J are TRBV4-1 and TRBJ1-4, with 10 bases that match TRBD1. This CDR3 comprises 16 residues. Germline values: CDR1 MGHRA, CDR2 YSYEKL. The J segment lost 7 bases and the V segment lost 4 bases, leaving 9 bases of the junction unmatched. The CDR3 spells CASSPRGQGFGEKLFF. CDR3 DNA: TGCGCCAGCAGCCCCCGGGGACAGGGGTTCGGTGAAAAACTGTTTTTT.

The genes are TRBV6-1 and TRBJ1-6; D unclear. Germline CDR1 MNHNS, CDR2 SASEGT. This CDR3 is built from 15 residues. Trimming cost V 2 bases and J 7 bases, with 12 bases left between them. The CDR3 DNA is TGTGCCAGCAGTGAATGGAGTCCGCGAAATTCACCCCTCCACTTT. This sequence encodes CASSEWSPRNSPLHF.

The CDR3 loop is CASSQDRLAGGYNEQFF. CDR3 bases: TGTGCCAGCAGCCAAGATCGACTAGCGGGGGGTTACAATGAGCAGTTCTTC. The rearrangement uses TRBV3-1 (or the pseudogene TRBV3-2) and TRBJ2-1, with 13 bases aligning to TRBD2. This CDR3 has 17 amino acids. Germline CDR1 reads LGHDT; CDR2 reads YNNKEL (reference sequence). V trimming: 0 bases; J trimming: 4 bases; junction bases outside the gene matches: 3.

The chain employs TRBV7-9 and TRBJ2-1; 7 bases line up with TRBD2. Looked up from germline, CDR1 is SEHNR and CDR2 is FQNEAQ (reference sequence). The length of the CDR3 is 16 residues. CDR3 in amino acids: CATERGSKSSYNEQFF. The CDR3 nucleotides are TGTGCAACAGAGCGGGGTTCGAAAAGCTCCTACAATGAGCAGTTCTTC.

This sequence joins TRBV3-1 (or the pseudogene TRBV3-2) and TRBJ1-2; TRBD1 is a possible D gene (6 bases). The germline gives CDR1 LGHDT, CDR2 YNNKEL (reference sequence). V lost 3 bases to trimming and J lost 4 bases, with 12 bases between them. The CDR3 covers 14 residues. The CDR3 DNA reads TGTGCCAGCAGCCAGTACAGGGCCGCCTATGGCTACACCTTC. It yields the protein CASSQYRAAYGYTF.

The chain links TRBV7-8 to TRBJ2-1; 9 bases match TRBD2. This CDR3 is built from 16 residues. The V and J ends lost 4 bases and 8 bases, in that order; junction bases with no gene match: 12. CDR1 SGHVS and CDR2 FQNEAQ come from the germline V gene. The CDR3 DNA reads TGTGCCAGCAGCTCCCAGTTTCGCGGGGGGGCCTATGAGCAGTTCTTC. Amino acid sequence: CASSSQFRGGAYEQFF.

The chain joins TRBV5-4 to TRBJ1-2; 7 bases fit TRBD1. Germline CDR1 and CDR2: SGHNT and YYREEE (reference sequence). V was pared by 4 bases and J by 5 bases, with 11 bases of the junction left unmatched. This CDR3 has 15 residues. Written as DNA, the CDR3 is TGTGCCAGCAGCCCAGGGACAGTGGGGCTATATGGCTACACCTTC. Protein: CASSPGTVGLYGYTF.

The rearrangement uses TRBV18 and TRBJ2-5, with a possible D match to TRBD1 (6 bases). This CDR3 has 15 residues. With 3 bases removed from V and 5 bases from J, the gap between germline ends came to 16 bases. CDR1 and CDR2 (germline): KGHSH, LQKENI. The CDR3 nucleotides are TGTGCCAGCTCACCCGTTGACAGGCCGAGGGAGACCCAGTACTTC. This codes for CASSPVDRPRETQYF.

The genes are TRBV11-2 and TRBJ1-2; D call uncertain. V shed 1 base and J shed 2 bases, with 11 bases lying between them. From germline, CDR1 is SGHAT and CDR2 FQNNGV. This CDR3 contains 15 residues. CDR3 amino acids: CASSLVGRPNYGYTF. CDR3 sequence (DNA): TGTGCCAGCAGCTTAGTGGGCAGGCCCAACTATGGCTACACCTTC.

V usage is TRBV6-5 and J usage is TRBJ1-6, with 7 bases that match TRBD1. V dropped 6 bases and J dropped 7; count of bases not matched to a gene: 9. Germline V gene data show CDR1 as MNHEY and CDR2 as SVGAGI. The CDR3 has 15 residues. The CDR3 nucleotides read TGTGCCAGCAGCAAGGCCGGGACAGCGAATTCACCCCTCCACTTT. It is translated as CASSKAGTANSPLHF.

The V call is TRBV4-1, the J call TRBJ1-1, with 11 nucleotides matching TRBD1. Germline loops: CDR1 MGHRA, CDR2 YSYEKL. After removal of 3 bases from V and 2 bases from J, the junction contained 8 bases not matched to a gene. This CDR3 spans 17 amino acids. CDR3 nucleotides: TGCGCCAGCAGCCAGGGGGGTTGGACAGGGGGCAACACTGAAGCTTTCTTT. Translating gives CASSQGGWTGGNTEAFF.

A remark on this clone: Mismatch with germline at one junction end may stem from a read error. The chain carries TRBV7-9 and TRBJ2-7; no clear D. Germline V gives CDR1 SEHNR, CDR2 FQNEAQ (reference sequence). The CDR3 runs to 15 residues. CDR3 amino acids: CASSLTTVATSPWDF. CDR3 in DNA: TGTGCCAGCAGCCTTACAACGGTCGCGACTTCTCCCTGGGACTTC.

The rearrangement uses TRBV2 and TRBJ1-6, with D possibly being TRBD1 (6 bases). V dropped 6 bases and J dropped 6 bases, with 18 bases sitting between them. Germline values: CDR1 SNHLY, CDR2 FYNNEI. This CDR3 is 16 amino acids long. CDR3 DNA sequence: TGTGCCAGCAGCAAGGGCGTAGGGGGTTTTAATTCACCCCTCCACTTT. The encoded protein is CASSKGVGGFNSPLHF.

The chain is built from TRBV6-5 and TRBJ1-3; the D gene is possibly TRBD1 (6 bases). There are 14 residues in the CDR3. Deletions cut 4 bases from V and 4 bases from J, with 11 bases between. CDR1 MNHEY and CDR2 SVGAGI come from the germline V gene. Here the CDR3 DNA reads TGTGCCAGCAGTTCCGCTGACAGGGGAAACACCATATATTTT. This codes for CASSSADRGNTIYF.

This clone was seen once. The chain has TRBV7-6 and TRBJ2-1; 8 nucleotides match TRBD2. The V gene end was trimmed by 2 bases and the J gene end by 7 bases; junction bases not matched to a gene: 10. The CDR3 covers 16 residues. Germline V gene lookup returns CDR1 SGHVS and CDR2 FNYEAQ. The CDR3 sequence: CASSLRYGGAGNEQFF. CDR3 nucleotide sequence: TGTGCCAGCAGCTTACGATACGGGGGGGCCGGTAATGAGCAGTTCTTC.

This clone was observed a handful of times. The chain links TRBV5-4 to TRBJ1-2; 7 nucleotides align to TRBD1. CDR3 length: 16 amino acids. Trimming removed 3 bases from V and 4 bases from J; junction bases left unmatched: 12. CDR1 SGHNT and CDR2 YYREEE come from the germline V gene (reference sequence). CDR3 amino acids: CASSSGRDRTLYGYTF. The CDR3 DNA follows: TGTGCCAGCAGCTCGGGCCGGGACAGAACCCTCTATGGCTACACCTTC.

The DNA for the CDR3 is TGTGCCATCAGTGAGGGAAGGGAGCGTAACTATGGCTACACCTTC. Translated, it gives CAISEGRERNYGYTF. The gene calls are TRBV10-3 and TRBJ1-2; D is uncertain. Trimming stripped 2 bases from V and 1 base from J, with 11 bases between. The CDR3 has 15 residues. Germline lookup yields CDR1 ENHRY and CDR2 SYGVKD.

The chain joins TRBV5-1 to TRBJ1-6; the D is unclear. The CDR3 is made up of 15 amino acids. Trimming stripped 1 base from V and 10 bases from J, with 15 bases between. Germline V gene sequence: CDR1 SGHRS, CDR2 YFSETQ. The DNA for the CDR3 is TGCGCCAGCAGCTTGTCCGGAGGGCCAGGATCACCCCTCCACTTT. Translating gives CASSLSGGPGSPLHF.

This clone has a count of ten or more. The chain combines TRBV6-5 with TRBJ1-5; D remains ambiguous. This CDR3 has 12 amino acids. Trimming took 10 bases from V and 1 from J, leaving 8 bases between them. Germline V gene data show CDR1 as MNHEY and CDR2 as SVGAGI. The chain's CDR3 is CATRLSNQPQHF. CDR3 DNA: TGTGCCACCCGGTTAAGCAATCAGCCCCAGCATTTT.